The 3 T cell receptor beta chains below all came from one sample that was sequenced in a study of spatial heterogeneity in lung cancer. TCRdb analysed the 5' RACE reads with MiXCR anew, one entry per CDR3 protein. The sample includes over 10,000 distinct CDR3 sequences, approximately 3.5% of them seen just once. Time point meaning: sample taken at primary tumor resection. The sample was PBMCs, taken at surgery. These receptors were collected from a male donor with early-stage non-small cell lung cancer.

This clonotype showed up many times. This sequence joins TRBV6-1 and TRBJ2-7, with TRBD2 matching over 7 bases. The CDR3 contains 13 residues. V was pared by 6 bases and J by 3 bases, with 5 bases of the junction left unmatched. Germline CDR1 MNHNS, CDR2 SASEGT. The chain's CDR3 is CASRAGLVYEQYF. DNA for the CDR3: TGTGCCAGCAGAGCGGGATTGGTCTACGAGCAGTACTTC.

This clonotype has ten or more counts. The chain has TRBV29-1 and TRBJ1-1; D remains ambiguous. Trimming removed 2 bases at V and 3 bases at J, with 4 bases between. This CDR3 region has 11 residues. Germline V gene data show CDR1 as SQVTM and CDR2 as ANQGSEA. The CDR3 here is CSVELDTEAFF. In DNA, the CDR3 is TGCAGCGTTGAATTGGACACTGAAGCTTTCTTT.

This clonotype was picked up a small number of times. This rearrangement joins TRBV28 to TRBJ2-4; TRBD1 might be the D (5 bases). Deletions cut 6 bases from V and 6 bases from J, with 12 bases between. Germline V gene sequence: CDR1 MDHEN, CDR2 SYDVKM. This CDR3 comprises 13 residues. The CDR3 nucleotides read TGTGCCAGCAGCTCACGGCAGGGAAACATTCAGTACTTC. It specifies CASSSRQGNIQYF.